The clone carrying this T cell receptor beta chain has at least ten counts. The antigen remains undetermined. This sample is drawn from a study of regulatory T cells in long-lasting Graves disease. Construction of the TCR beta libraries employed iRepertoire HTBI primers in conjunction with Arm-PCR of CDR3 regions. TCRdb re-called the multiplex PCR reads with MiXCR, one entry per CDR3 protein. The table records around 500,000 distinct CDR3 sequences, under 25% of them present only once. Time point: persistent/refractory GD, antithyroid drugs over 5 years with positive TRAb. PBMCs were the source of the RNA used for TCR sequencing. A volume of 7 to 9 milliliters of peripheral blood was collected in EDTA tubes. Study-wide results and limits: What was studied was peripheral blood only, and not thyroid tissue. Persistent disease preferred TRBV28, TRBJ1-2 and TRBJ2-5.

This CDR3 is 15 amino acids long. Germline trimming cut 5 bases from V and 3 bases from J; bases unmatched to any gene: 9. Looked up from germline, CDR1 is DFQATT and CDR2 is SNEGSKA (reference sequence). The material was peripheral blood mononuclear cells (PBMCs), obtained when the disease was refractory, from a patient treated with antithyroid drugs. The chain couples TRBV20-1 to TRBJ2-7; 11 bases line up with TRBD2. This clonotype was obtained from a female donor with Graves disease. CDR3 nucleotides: TGCAGTGCTCTGCCCGCTAGCGGGAGGTACTACGAGCAGTACTTC. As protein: CSALPASGRYYEQYF.